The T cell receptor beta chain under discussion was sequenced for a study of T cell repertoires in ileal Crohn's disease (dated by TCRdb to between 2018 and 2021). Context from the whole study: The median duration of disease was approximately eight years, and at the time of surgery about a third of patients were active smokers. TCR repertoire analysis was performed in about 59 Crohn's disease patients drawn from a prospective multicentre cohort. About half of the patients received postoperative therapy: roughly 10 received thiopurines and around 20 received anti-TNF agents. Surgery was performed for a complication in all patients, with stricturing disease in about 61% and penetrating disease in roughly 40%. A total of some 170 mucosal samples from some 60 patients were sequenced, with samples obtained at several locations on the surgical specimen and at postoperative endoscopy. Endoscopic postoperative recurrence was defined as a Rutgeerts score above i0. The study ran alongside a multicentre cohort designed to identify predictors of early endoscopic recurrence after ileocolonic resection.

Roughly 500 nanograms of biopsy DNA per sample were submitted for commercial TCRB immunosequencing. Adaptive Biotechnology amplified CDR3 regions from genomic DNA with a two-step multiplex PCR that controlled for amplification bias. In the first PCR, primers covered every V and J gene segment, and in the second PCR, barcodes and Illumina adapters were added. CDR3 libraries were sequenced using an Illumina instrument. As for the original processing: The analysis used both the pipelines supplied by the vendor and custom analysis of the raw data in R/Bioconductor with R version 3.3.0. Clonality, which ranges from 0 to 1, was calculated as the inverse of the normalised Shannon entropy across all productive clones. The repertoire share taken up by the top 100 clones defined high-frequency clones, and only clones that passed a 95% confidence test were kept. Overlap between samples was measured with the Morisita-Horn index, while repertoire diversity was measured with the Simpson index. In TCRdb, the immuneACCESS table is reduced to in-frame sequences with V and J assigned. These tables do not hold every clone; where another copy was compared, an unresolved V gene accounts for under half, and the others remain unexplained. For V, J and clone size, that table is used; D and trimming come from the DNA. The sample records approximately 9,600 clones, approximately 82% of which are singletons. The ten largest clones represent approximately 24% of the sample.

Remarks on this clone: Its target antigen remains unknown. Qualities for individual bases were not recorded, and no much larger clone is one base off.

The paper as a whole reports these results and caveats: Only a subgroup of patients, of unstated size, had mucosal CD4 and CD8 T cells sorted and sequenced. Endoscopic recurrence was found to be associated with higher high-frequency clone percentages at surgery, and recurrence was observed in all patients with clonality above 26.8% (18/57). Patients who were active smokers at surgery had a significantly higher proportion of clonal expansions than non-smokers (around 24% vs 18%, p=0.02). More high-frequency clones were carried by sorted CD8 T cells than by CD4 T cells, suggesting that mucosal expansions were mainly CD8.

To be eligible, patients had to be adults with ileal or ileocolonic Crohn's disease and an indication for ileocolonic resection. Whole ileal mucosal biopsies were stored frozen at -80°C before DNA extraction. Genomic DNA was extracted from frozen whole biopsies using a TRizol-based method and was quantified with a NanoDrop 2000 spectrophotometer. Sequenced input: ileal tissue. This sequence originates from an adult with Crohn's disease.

This receptor has the CDR3 CASSSKPREPYEQYF. The DNA is TGTGCCAGCAGCTCGAAACCCAGGGAACCCTACGAGCAGTACTTC. The sequence is built from TRBV5-6 and TRBJ2-7; TRBD1 is possibly the D segment (5 matching bases). Trimming takes 3 bases from V and 2 bases from J, and the germline ends sit 15 bases apart. The germline V gene provides CDR1 SGHDT and CDR2 YYEEEE. Including cysteine and phenylalanine, the CDR3 has 15 amino acids. Of all the DNA, just the CDR3 is kept, 45 bases in frame from base 1.